The rows below give T cell receptor beta chains drawn from one sample of a study of blood T cell repertoires in COVID-19. The assay was immunoSEQ multiplex PCR, and TCRdb's table has in-frame clones only and misses some. The profile shows fewer than 200,000 clones, around 80% of them singletons. The source material was peripheral blood. The receptors originated from a woman aged 55-75 years with COVID-19, enrolled during active disease. Both conserved end residues are part of each CDR3. D genes are given only for firm matches. Clone size is stated in some rows and not others, as once, few, many or a class when expanded.

cdr3_nt cdr3_aa j_call clone_size d_call v_call
TGTGCCTGGAGCCCTACCACAGATACGCAGTATTTT CAWSPTTDTQYF TRBJ2-3 few . TRBV30
TGTGCCAGCAGCGTAGGGGCAGGCCCGCTACAGGACACAGATACGCAGTATTTT CASSVGAGPLQDTDTQYF TRBJ2-3 few . TRBV9
TGTGCCAGTAGCCTCCTTGCAGGCCCGAACACTGAAGCTTTCTTT CASSLLAGPNTEAFF TRBJ1-1 . . TRBV19
TGTGCCAGCAGTACGGGGGGACTACACAATGAGCAGTTCTTC CASSTGGLHNEQFF TRBJ2-1 . TRBD2 TRBV5-4
TGCGCCAGCAGCCGGACCGGGACAGGAGATTCACCCCTCCACTTT CASSRTGTGDSPLHF TRBJ1-6 . TRBD1 TRBV4-3
TGTGCCAGCAGTTTCCCGGGGGATCAGCCCCAGCATTTT CASSFPGDQPQHF TRBJ1-5 . . TRBV28
TGTGCCAGCAGTCGGGACAGGGGCACCTACAATGAGCAGTTCTTC CASSRDRGTYNEQFF TRBJ2-1 few TRBD1 TRBV6-5
TGTGCCAGCAGCTTCCAACAGGGCTACGAGCAGTACTTC CASSFQQGYEQYF TRBJ2-7 . . TRBV5-5
TGCAGTGCTAGCGACCAGGTTGGGCAGTTCTTC CSASDQVGQFF TRBJ2-1 . . TRBV20-1
TGTGCCAGCTCACCCATGGGACAGGGGAGCGCTGAAGCTTTCTTT CASSPMGQGSAEAFF TRBJ1-1 . TRBD1 TRBV18
TGTGCCAGCAGTCTGCAGGGGGCTCGTGGTGGCTACACCTTC CASSLQGARGGYTF TRBJ1-2 . TRBD1 TRBV27
TGTGCCAGTAGTACCACAGGGGGGCGTGAGACCCAGTACTTC CASSTTGGRETQYF TRBJ2-5 . TRBD1 TRBV19
TGTGCCGTGGGCAGGGGGAATCAGCCCCAGCATTTT CAVGRGNQPQHF TRBJ1-5 . TRBD1 TRBV10-3
TGTGCCAGCAGCTCCGGGAACGGAAACACCATATATTTT CASSSGNGNTIYF TRBJ1-3 once . TRBV5-4
TGTGCCAGCAGCCAAGCGTTAGGCAGGGTGAGCACTGAAGCTTTCTTT CASSQALGRVSTEAFF TRBJ1-1 . . TRBV3-1/TRBV3-2
TGTGCCTGGAGTGTTATGACAGGCGGAGAGCAGTTCTTC CAWSVMTGGEQFF TRBJ2-1 . . TRBV30
TGTGCCAGCAGCCAGGACAGGGACACCGGGGAGCTGTTTTTT CASSQDRDTGELFF TRBJ2-2 . TRBD1 TRBV27
TGTGCCAGCAGTTCTGACAGGGCTGGAAACACCATATATTTT CASSSDRAGNTIYF TRBJ1-3 . TRBD1 TRBV6-5
TGTGCCAGCTCTACGGGCCCGTCAGGGGACACTGAAGCTTTCTTT CASSTGPSGDTEAFF TRBJ1-1 once . TRBV18
TGTGCCAGTAGATCTGTCGGCCAAGAGACCCAGTACTTC CASRSVGQETQYF TRBJ2-5 . . TRBV19
TGTGCCATCAAAGCCTGGTGGGCTAGCGGTATGAGCCACAATGAGCAGTTCTTC CAIKAWWASGMSHNEQFF TRBJ2-1 many TRBD2 TRBV10-3
TGTGCCAGCAGCTCCCGAGCGGACAGGGGGCATTCTAACTATGGCTACACCTTC CASSSRADRGHSNYGYTF TRBJ1-2 . TRBD1 TRBV11-2
TGTGCCAGCAGACAGGGAACGGCTAGCGGTGAGCAGTTCTTC CASRQGTASGEQFF TRBJ2-1 few . TRBV6-5
TGTGCCAGCAGCTTTCGGACTAGCGGGACCGGGGAGCTGTTTTTT CASSFRTSGTGELFF TRBJ2-2 . TRBD2 TRBV11-2
TGCGCCAGCAGCTACCTCCGGGACACAAATGAGCAGTTCTTC CASSYLRDTNEQFF TRBJ2-1 . . TRBV5-1
TGCGCCAGCAGGTCCGGCCAGGGTTTCAACACCGGGGAGCTGTTTTTT CASRSGQGFNTGELFF TRBJ2-2 . . TRBV5-1
TGTGCCAGTAGTATAAGCGGGGGGCCCCGAGGGGAAGCTTTCTTT CASSISGGPRGEAFF TRBJ1-1 . . TRBV19
TGTGCCAGCAGCTTAGAACTAGCGGGGGCTGGGAGAGATACGCAGTATTTT CASSLELAGAGRDTQYF TRBJ2-3 . TRBD2 TRBV7-2
TGTGCCAGCACCCCAGGGGGCACTGAAGCTTTCTTT CASTPGGTEAFF TRBJ1-1 . TRBD1 TRBV6-6
TGCGCCAGCCATTTCGACAGAGATAGCAATCAGCCCCAGCATTTT CASHFDRDSNQPQHF TRBJ1-5 . . TRBV5-1
TGTGCCAGCAGTTTCCTCTCCGGGGGAAACATTCAGTACTTC CASSFLSGGNIQYF TRBJ2-4 few . TRBV28
TGTGCCAGTAGTCATAGCGGGACCTCTAGCACAGATACGCAGTATTTT CASSHSGTSSTDTQYF TRBJ2-3 . TRBD2 TRBV19
TGTGCCAGCAGCGTAGTTGAGGGATCACCCCTCCACTTT CASSVVEGSPLHF TRBJ1-6 . . TRBV9
TGCGCCAGCAGTGAGTCCAGGTTTGGGTACAATGAGCAGTTCTTC CASSESRFGYNEQFF TRBJ2-1 . . TRBV10-1
TGTGCCAGCAGCGGCAGGGTGGGACAGCCCCAGCATTTT CASSGRVGQPQHF TRBJ1-5 . . TRBV2
TGTGCCAGCAGCCGGGACAGGGGAAGTGGCTACACCTTC CASSRDRGSGYTF TRBJ1-2 . TRBD1 TRBV7-6
TGCAGCGTTCGGACTAGCGGGAGCTACAATGAGCAGTTCTTC CSVRTSGSYNEQFF TRBJ2-1 . TRBD2 TRBV29-1